This TCR beta chain was captured in a study of glioma-infiltrating T cells after dendritic cell vaccination. Here immunoSEQ multiplex PCR was the method, and the copy in TCRdb shows in-frame clones only, minus some. The sample lists about 21,000 clones, around 74% occurring once. V gave up 5 bases and J gave up 3 bases, with 20 bases separating them. Per germline, CDR1 SGHTA and CDR2 FQGNSA. This CDR3 spans 16 amino acids. V usage is TRBV7-2 and J usage is TRBJ2-7, with D possibly matching TRBD1 (6 bases). The source was blood, collected before dendritic cell vaccination. The source is a human donor with glioblastoma. CDR3 in DNA: TGTGCCAGCAGCGCGCAAACTTCCGGGACACTCTACGAGCAGTACTTC. Encoded protein: CASSAQTSGTLYEQYF. Full variable domain (rest looked up from reference TRBV7-2 and TRBJ2-7): GAGVSQSPSNKVTEKGKDVELRCDPISGHTALYWYRQSLGQGLEFLIYFQGNSAPDKSGLPSDRFSAERTGGSVSTLTIQRTQQEDSAVYLCASSAQTSGTLYEQYFGPGTRLTVT.